This T cell receptor (beta chain) was sequenced in a study of blood T cell repertoires in COVID-19. In the authors' methods: Amplification with reference gene primers provided the estimates of nucleated cell counts. Sequencing was performed with immunoSEQ multiplex PCR; in TCRdb, only in-frame clones are kept and a portion is missing. V, J and clone size are those of that table, while D and trimming were read from the DNA. The profile shows roughly 220,000 clones, 90% of them singletons. In germline, CDR1 is SQVTM, CDR2 ANQGSEA. The V end was cut by 7 bases, the J end by 2 bases, with 18 bases between. CDR3 length: 14 residues.

The sequenced material came from PBMCs or T cells enriched from blood (not recorded which). The clonotype originates from a man younger than 45 who had been exposed to COVID-19. This sequence joins TRBV29-1 and TRBJ2-7; TRBD2 might be the D (5 bases). DNA for the CDR3: TGCAGCGCTACGTTTAGTGTCGGGACCTACGAGCAGTACTTC. Its translation: CSATFSVGTYEQYF.